This T cell receptor beta chain stems from a study of T cells in Graves' hyperthyroidism and ophthalmopathy. If no ophthalmopathy progression occurred within 18 months, Graves' hyperthyroidism was stable. From RNA transcripts, TCR beta CDR3 regions were amplified. HTBI primers were the set used in a first-round RT-PCR of the TCR CDR3. MiXCR, run by TCRdb on the multiplex PCR reads, gives a single entry per CDR3 protein. The data contain hundreds of thousands of distinct CDR3 sequences, around 13% of them seen just once; the ten biggest clones take up 9.2%. What was sequenced was blood. The receptor's source is a young woman with Graves' hyperthyroidism.

The CDR3: CASSTNRVRSFTGELFF. CDR3 nucleotides: TGTGCCAGTAGTACGAACAGGGTCCGTAGTTTCACCGGGGAGCTGTTTTTT. The rearrangement uses TRBV19 and TRBJ2-2; tentative D call: TRBD1 (6 bases). This CDR3 region has 17 residues. V was shortened by 4 bases and J by 4 bases, with 19 bases between the two germline ends. Germline V gives CDR1 LNHDA, CDR2 SQIVND (reference sequence).